This T cell receptor (beta chain) was retrieved from a study of T-cell memory formation after mild COVID-19. Study-wide results and limits: Prior to infection, memory already included some responding clones, suggesting cross-reactive memory joined.

Barcoded TCR alpha and TCR beta cDNA libraries with UMIs came from 5'RACE using constant-segment primers. TCRdb called the 5' RACE reads again in MiXCR, with one record for every CDR3 protein. The sample has hundreds of thousands of distinct CDR3 sequences, 15% to 20% seen once; the top ten hold roughly 12%. This clonotype was seen more than once but under ten times. The antigen remains unidentified. V was clipped by 5 bases and J by 7 bases; unmatched bases: 9. There are 14 residues in the CDR3. Germline V gene data show CDR1 as DFQATT and CDR2 as SNEGSKA (reference sequence). The V call is TRBV20-1, the J call TRBJ2-1; 9 positions agree with TRBD1. The specimen sequenced was PBMCs or a T cell subset sorted from them (not recorded which). The TCR originated in an adult woman who had mild COVID-19 (a few samples of this study predate the infection). Cell type and time point are not known. The CDR3 protein is CSAPTQGARNEQFF. The CDR3 coding sequence is TGCAGTGCTCCGACACAGGGGGCTCGGAATGAGCAGTTCTTC.